These T cell receptor beta chains were read from a single sample in a study of immune evolution from preneoplasia to lung adenocarcinoma. Repertoires were generated with immunoSEQ multiplex PCR, while TCRdb's copy carries only in-frame clones and drops some. The sample records more than 6,500 clones, approximately 79% being singletons. Input material: FFPE adjacent normal lung tissue. These receptors all stem from an older person with lung adenocarcinoma. The CDR3 runs from the conserved cysteine through the conserved F or W. A D gene is named only where the DNA matches it firmly. Not all rows give a size; the values are once, few, many and, for expanded clones, a class.

d_call j_call v_call clone_size cdr3_aa cdr3_nt
NA TRBJ1-1 TRBV2 once CASARNTEAFF TGTGCCAGCGCTCGCAACACTGAAGCTTTCTTT
TRBD2 TRBJ2-5 TRBV28 NA CASSLAAGGVQETQYF TGTGCCAGCAGTTTAGCAGCGGGGGGCGTCCAAGAGACCCAGTACTTC
NA TRBJ2-7 TRBV10-2 NA CASIGNSSSYEQYF TGCGCCAGCATAGGAAACAGTAGCTCCTACGAGCAGTACTTC
NA TRBJ1-1 TRBV4-1 NA CASSQVVTGIGTEAFF TGCGCCAGCAGCCAAGTGGTCACAGGGATAGGCACTGAAGCTTTCTTT
TRBD1 TRBJ1-1 TRBV5-6 NA CASSQDRGMYTEAFF TGTGCCAGCAGCCAAGACAGGGGGATGTACACTGAAGCTTTCTTT
NA TRBJ2-5 TRBV19 NA CASTKGQGQETQYF TGTGCCAGTACCAAAGGGCAGGGCCAAGAGACCCAGTACTTC
NA TRBJ1-1 TRBV11-3 NA CASSDRLNTEAFF TGTGCCAGCAGCGACAGGTTGAACACTGAAGCTTTCTTT
NA TRBJ1-5 TRBV10-3 once CAISERKVLLQPQHF TGTGCCATCAGTGAGAGGAAAGTTCTGCTCCAGCCCCAGCATTTT
TRBD1 TRBJ1-5 TRBV6-6 NA CASSYPGQGAGGPQHF TGTGCCAGCAGTTACCCCGGACAGGGGGCGGGGGGGCCCCAGCATTTT
NA TRBJ2-2 TRBV19 NA CGSSAANTGELFF TGTGGGAGTTCTGCCGCGAACACCGGGGAGCTGTTTTTT
TRBD2 TRBJ2-1 TRBV29-1 few CSVVVAGVIYNEQFF TGCAGCGTTGTTGTAGCGGGGGTGATCTACAATGAGCAGTTCTTC
NA TRBJ2-7 TRBV30 NA CARPGDEQYF TGTGCCCGTCCGGGGGACGAGCAGTACTTC
NA TRBJ1-3 TRBV5-1 once CASSPGGSGNTIYF TGCGCCAGCAGCCCCGGAGGTTCTGGAAACACCATATATTTT